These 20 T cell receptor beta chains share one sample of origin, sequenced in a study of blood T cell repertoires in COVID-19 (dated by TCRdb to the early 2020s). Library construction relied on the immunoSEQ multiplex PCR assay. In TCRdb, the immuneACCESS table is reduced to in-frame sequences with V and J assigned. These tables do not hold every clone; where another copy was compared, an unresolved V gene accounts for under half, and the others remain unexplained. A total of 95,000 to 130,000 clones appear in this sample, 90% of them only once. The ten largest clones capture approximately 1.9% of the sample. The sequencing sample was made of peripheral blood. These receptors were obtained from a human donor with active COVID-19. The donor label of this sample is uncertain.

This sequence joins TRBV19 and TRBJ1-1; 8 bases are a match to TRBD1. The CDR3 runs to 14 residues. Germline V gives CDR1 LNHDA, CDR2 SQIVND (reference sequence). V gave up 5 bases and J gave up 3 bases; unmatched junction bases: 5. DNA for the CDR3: TGTGCCAGTAGTCCCGGACAGGGCCACACTGAAGCTTTCTTT. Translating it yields CASSPGQGHTEAFF.

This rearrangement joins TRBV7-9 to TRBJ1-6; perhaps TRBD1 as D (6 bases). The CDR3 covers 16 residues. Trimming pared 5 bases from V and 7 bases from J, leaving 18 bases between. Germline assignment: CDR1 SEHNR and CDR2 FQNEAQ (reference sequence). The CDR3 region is CASSPRGSGNNSPLHF. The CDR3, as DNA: TGTGCCAGCAGCCCGAGGGGGTCAGGGAACAATTCACCCCTCCACTTT.

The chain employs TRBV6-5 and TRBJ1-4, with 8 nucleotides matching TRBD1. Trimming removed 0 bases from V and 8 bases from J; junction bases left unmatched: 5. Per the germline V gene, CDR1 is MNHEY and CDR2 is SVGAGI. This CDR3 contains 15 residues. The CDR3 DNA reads TGTGCCAGCAGTTACTCCAGGGGGCTTGGGGAAAAACTGTTTTTT. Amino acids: CASSYSRGLGEKLFF.

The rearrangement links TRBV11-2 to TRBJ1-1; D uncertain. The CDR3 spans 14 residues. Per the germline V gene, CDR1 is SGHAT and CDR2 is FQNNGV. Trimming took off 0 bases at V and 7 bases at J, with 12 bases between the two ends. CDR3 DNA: TGTGCCAGCAGCTTAGATCGCCCAATCGGTGAAGCTTTCTTT. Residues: CASSLDRPIGEAFF. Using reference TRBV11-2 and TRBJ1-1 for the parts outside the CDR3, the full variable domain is EAGVAQSPRYKIIEKRQSVAFWCNPISGHATLYWYQQILGQGPKLLIQFQNNGVVDDSQLPKDRFSAERLKGVDSTLKIQPAKLEDSAVYLCASSLDRPIGEAFFGQGTRLTVV.

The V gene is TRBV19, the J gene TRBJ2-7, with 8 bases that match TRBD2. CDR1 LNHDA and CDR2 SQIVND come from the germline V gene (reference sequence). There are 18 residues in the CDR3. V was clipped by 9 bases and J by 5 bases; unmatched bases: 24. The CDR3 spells CARMGPSNSGAGGHEQYF. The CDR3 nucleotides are TGTGCCAGAATGGGGCCTTCCAACTCAGGGGCGGGGGGCCACGAGCAGTACTTC.

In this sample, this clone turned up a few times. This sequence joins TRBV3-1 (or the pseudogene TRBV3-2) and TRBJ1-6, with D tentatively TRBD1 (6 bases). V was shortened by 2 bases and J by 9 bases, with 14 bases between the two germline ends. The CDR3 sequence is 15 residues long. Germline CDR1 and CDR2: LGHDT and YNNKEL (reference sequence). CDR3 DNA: TGTGCCAGCAGCCAATTAACAGGGTTCGGTTCACCCCTCCACTTT. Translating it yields CASSQLTGFGSPLHF.

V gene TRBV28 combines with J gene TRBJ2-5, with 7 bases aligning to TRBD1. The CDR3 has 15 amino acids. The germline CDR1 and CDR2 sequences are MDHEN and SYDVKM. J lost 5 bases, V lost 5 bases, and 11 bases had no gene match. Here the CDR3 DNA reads TGTGCCAGCAGTCCTTCCCGACAGGGCGGGGAGACCCAGTACTTC. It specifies CASSPSRQGGETQYF.

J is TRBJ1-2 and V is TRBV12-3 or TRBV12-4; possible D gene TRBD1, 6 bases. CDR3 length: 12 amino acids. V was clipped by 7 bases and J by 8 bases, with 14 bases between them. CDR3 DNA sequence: TGTGCCAGCAATCACCAGGGGACCGGCTACACCTTC. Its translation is CASNHQGTGYTF.

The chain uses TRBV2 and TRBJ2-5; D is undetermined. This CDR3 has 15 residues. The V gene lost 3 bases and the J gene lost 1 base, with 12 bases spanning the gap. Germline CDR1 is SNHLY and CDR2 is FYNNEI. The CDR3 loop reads CASSDGPPVQETQYF. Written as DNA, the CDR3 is TGTGCCAGCAGTGATGGCCCCCCTGTCCAAGAGACCCAGTACTTC.

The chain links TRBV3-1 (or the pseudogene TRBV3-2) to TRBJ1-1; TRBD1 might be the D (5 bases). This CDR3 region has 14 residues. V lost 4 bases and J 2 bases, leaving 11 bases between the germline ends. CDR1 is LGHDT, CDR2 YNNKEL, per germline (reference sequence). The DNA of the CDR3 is TGTGCCAGCAGCCGGCTCGGGGGTAACACTGAAGCTTTCTTT. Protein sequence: CASSRLGGNTEAFF.

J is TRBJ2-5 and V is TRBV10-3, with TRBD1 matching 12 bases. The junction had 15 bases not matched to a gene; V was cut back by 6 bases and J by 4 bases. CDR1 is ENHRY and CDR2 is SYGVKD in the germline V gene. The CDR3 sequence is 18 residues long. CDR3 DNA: TGTGCCATCAGCACCCCCGGGGGACAGGGGGCGGTGGGAGAGACCCAGTACTTC. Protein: CAISTPGGQGAVGETQYF.

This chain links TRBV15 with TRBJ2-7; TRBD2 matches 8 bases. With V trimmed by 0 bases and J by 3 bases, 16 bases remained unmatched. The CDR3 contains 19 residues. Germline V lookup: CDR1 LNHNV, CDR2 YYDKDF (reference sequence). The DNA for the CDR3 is TGTGCCACCAGCAGAGATCACCCCCCGGGGGGGACCGAGAACTACGAGCAGTACTTC. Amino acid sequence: CATSRDHPPGGTENYEQYF. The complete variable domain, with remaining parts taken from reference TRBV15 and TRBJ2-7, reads DAMVIQNPRYQVTQFGKPVTLSCSQTLNHNVMYWYQQKSSQAPKLLFHYYDKDFNNEADTPDNFQSRRPNTSFCFLDIRSPGLGDTAMYLCATSRDHPPGGTENYEQYFGPGTRLTVT.

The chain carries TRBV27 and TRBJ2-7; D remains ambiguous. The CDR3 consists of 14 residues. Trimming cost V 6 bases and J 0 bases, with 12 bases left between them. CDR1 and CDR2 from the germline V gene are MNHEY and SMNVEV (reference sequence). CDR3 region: CASSPLRTSYEQYF. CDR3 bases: TGTGCCAGCAGCCCTCTGAGAACCTCCTACGAGCAGTACTTC.

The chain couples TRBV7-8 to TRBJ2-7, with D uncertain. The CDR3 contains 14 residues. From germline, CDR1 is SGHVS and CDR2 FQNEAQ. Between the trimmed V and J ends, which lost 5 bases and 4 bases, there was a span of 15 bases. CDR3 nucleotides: TGTGCCAGCAGCCCCACCCCATCCAGTTACGAGCAGTACTTC. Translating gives CASSPTPSSYEQYF.

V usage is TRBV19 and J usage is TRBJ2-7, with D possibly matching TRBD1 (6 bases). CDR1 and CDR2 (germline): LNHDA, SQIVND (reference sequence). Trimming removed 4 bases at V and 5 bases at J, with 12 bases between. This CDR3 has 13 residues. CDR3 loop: CASSTNRAHEQYF. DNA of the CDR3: TGTGCCAGTAGTACCAACAGGGCACACGAGCAGTACTTC.

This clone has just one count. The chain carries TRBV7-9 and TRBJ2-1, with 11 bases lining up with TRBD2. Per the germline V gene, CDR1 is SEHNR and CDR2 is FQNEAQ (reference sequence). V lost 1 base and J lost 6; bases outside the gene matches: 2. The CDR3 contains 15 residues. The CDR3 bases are TGTGCCAGCAGCTTAGGTAGCGGGGGGGCCAATGAGCAGTTCTTC. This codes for CASSLGSGGANEQFF.

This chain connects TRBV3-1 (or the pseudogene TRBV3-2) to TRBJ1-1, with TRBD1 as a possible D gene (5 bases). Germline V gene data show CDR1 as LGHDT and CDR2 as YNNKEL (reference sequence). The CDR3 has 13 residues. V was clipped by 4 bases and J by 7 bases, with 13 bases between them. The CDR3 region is CASSLPGTFEAFF. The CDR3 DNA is TGTGCCAGCAGCCTACCAGGGACTTTTGAAGCTTTCTTT.

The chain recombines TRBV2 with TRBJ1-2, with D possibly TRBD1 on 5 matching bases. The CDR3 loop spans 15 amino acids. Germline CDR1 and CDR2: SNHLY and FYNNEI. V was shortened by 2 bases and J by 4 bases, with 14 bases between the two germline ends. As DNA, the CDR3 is TGTGCCAGCAGTGAAATTGGGGCGAAGGGCTATGGCTACACCTTC. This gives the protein CASSEIGAKGYGYTF.

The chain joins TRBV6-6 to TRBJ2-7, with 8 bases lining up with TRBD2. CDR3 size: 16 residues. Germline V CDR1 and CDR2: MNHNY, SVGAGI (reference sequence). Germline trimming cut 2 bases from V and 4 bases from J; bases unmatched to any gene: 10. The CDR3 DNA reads TGTGCCAGCAGTTACCAAGATAGCGGGACAAGATACGAGCAGTACTTC. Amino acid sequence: CASSYQDSGTRYEQYF.

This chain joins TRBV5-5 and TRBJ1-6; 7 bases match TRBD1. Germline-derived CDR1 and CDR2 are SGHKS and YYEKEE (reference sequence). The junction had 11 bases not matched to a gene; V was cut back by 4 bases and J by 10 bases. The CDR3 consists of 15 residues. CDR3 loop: CASSPGQSDGSPLHF. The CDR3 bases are TGTGCCAGCAGCCCGGGACAGAGTGATGGCTCACCCCTCCACTTT.